The rows below give T cell receptor beta chains drawn from one sample of a study of T-cell memory formation after mild COVID-19. TCRdb recomputed calls from the 5' RACE reads with MiXCR, one row per CDR3 protein. The sample lists approximately 99,000 distinct CDR3 sequences; roughly a sixth were seen once. Sequencing used PBMCs or a T cell subset sorted from them (not recorded which). These TCRs come from a man younger than 35 who had mild COVID-19 (a few samples of this study predate the infection). Cell type and time point are not known. Each CDR3 is given with its conserved first and last residue. The D gene is left open where the match is weak. Part of the rows lack a size; the others show once, few, many or a class for expanded clones.

size	D	J	V	DNA	CDR3
few	-	TRBJ2-3	TRBV12-3/TRBV12-4	TGTGCCAGCAGCCTTAGCCGAAGCACAGATACGCAGTATTTT	CASSLSRSTDTQYF
few	TRBD2	TRBJ2-5	TRBV5-1	TGCGCCAGCAGCCTCGGGGGGGCATCAGAGACCCAGTACTTC	CASSLGGASETQYF
-	-	TRBJ2-4	TRBV5-1	TGCGCCAGCAGTTTTTCCAGGCAAAACATTCAGTACTTC	CASSFSRQNIQYF
-	-	TRBJ1-1	TRBV6-5	TGTGCCAGCACCCAATGGAAAGGGGGGGCTGAAGCTTTCTTT	CASTQWKGGAEAFF
-	-	TRBJ1-2	TRBV3-1	TGTGCCAGCAGCTACACGGCGTTTGAGGGCTACACCTTC	CASSYTAFEGYTF
few	-	TRBJ2-5	TRBV7-3	TGTGCCAGCAGGAAGACAGCCTCAGAGACCCAGTACTTC	CASRKTASETQYF
few	-	TRBJ2-2	TRBV5-6	TGTGCCAGCAGCTTAGGCCCCGAAAGGGGTGGGGAGCTGTTTTTT	CASSLGPERGGELFF
few	-	TRBJ1-6	TRBV5-6	TGTGCCAGCAGCTTGGCGGGGAGCAGCTCCTATAATTCACCCCTCCACTTT	CASSLAGSSSYNSPLHF
-	-	TRBJ2-3	TRBV4-1	TGCGCCAGCAGACAAGGCCGGGGGCGCACAGATACGCAGTATTTT	CASRQGRGRTDTQYF
-	-	TRBJ1-3	TRBV7-6	TGTGCCAGCAGCCAGCGGGCTGGGGCCGGAAACACCATATATTTT	CASSQRAGAGNTIYF
-	-	TRBJ2-5	TRBV4-2	TGTGCCAGCAGCCAAGAGCGGCGCGGGGACTTGCAAGAGACCCAGTACTTC	CASSQERRGDLQETQYF
-	-	TRBJ2-7	TRBV5-1	TGCGCCAGCAGCTTGATGGGGGACGAGCAGTACTTC	CASSLMGDEQYF
-	-	TRBJ2-3	TRBV3-1	TGTGCCAGCAGCCAAAACTTCGTGAGGGCAGATACGCAGTATTTT	CASSQNFVRADTQYF
-	-	TRBJ1-5	TRBV19	TGTGCCAGTAGTATAGTAGGGGCCGAGCGACGGCAGCCCCAGCATTTT	CASSIVGAERRQPQHF
few	TRBD1	TRBJ2-1	TRBV7-3	TGTGCCAGCAGCCTAAGACAGGGGGCGGATGAGCAGTTCTTC	CASSLRQGADEQFF
few	-	TRBJ1-1	TRBV7-2	TGTGCCAGCAGCTTTACGATGAACACTGAAGCTTTCTTT	CASSFTMNTEAFF
many	-	TRBJ2-3	TRBV4-3	TGCGCCAGCAGCCAAGAACCGTTCACAGATACGCAGTATTTT	CASSQEPFTDTQYF
-	-	TRBJ1-5	TRBV7-2	TGTGCCAGCAGCTTAGAGTTTGGGAGGAGTCATCAGCCCCAGCATTTT	CASSLEFGRSHQPQHF
-	TRBD2	TRBJ2-7	TRBV14	TGTGCCAGCAGCCAAGATATGGTTCTAGCGGGGTCCTACGAGCAGTACTTC	CASSQDMVLAGSYEQYF
-	TRBD1	TRBJ2-2	TRBV5-1	TGCGCCAGCAGCTACACCGACAGGGGAACCGGGGAGCTGTTTTTT	CASSYTDRGTGELFF
-	-	TRBJ2-3	TRBV4-1	TGCGCCAGCAGCAAAAGTGCTCTTCTAATCCGGGACGGGGTCACAGATACGCAGTATTTT	CASSKSALLIRDGVTDTQYF
few	-	TRBJ2-5	TRBV24-1	TGTGCCACCAGTGATGACACCAGGGTCCAAGAGACCCAGTACTTC	CATSDDTRVQETQYF
few	-	TRBJ2-5	TRBV7-2	TGTGCCAGCAGCTTTCAGGGTACCCAAGAGACCCAGTACTTC	CASSFQGTQETQYF
-	-	TRBJ1-1	TRBV4-2	TGTGCCAGCAGCCAAGAATACAGCTTGAACACTGAAGCTTTCTTT	CASSQEYSLNTEAFF
-	-	TRBJ1-1	TRBV19	TGTGCCAGTAGTCTCAAGGGCATGGACACTGAAGCTTTCTTT	CASSLKGMDTEAFF
few	TRBD2	TRBJ2-1	TRBV7-8	TGTGCCAGCAGCTTAGTGGGTAGCGGGGGTTCGAATGAGCAGTTCTTC	CASSLVGSGGSNEQFF
few	-	TRBJ2-3	TRBV6-6	TGTGCCAGCAGTTACTCGAAGCGGCCCCCCTCTGAGACAGATACGCAGTATTTT	CASSYSKRPPSETDTQYF
few	-	TRBJ2-7	TRBV30	TGTGCCTGGAGTGTACTTATAGGGGTCGAGCAGTACTTC	CAWSVLIGVEQYF
few	TRBD1	TRBJ2-1	TRBV24-1	TGTGCCACCAGTGCCCTGGACAGGGGGTCGAATGAGCAGTTCTTC	CATSALDRGSNEQFF
-	TRBD2	TRBJ2-3	TRBV2	TGTGCCAGCAGCCGGGAGGGACCGCGCGTCGGTACGCAGTATTTT	CASSREGPRVGTQYF
many	-	TRBJ2-2	TRBV4-3	TGCGCCAGCAGCCAACTCCTGGGCGGGGAGCTGTTTTTT	CASSQLLGGELFF
many	TRBD1	TRBJ2-1	TRBV7-2	TGTGCCAGCAGCTTAAGGGGGCCCCAGATCACCTCCTACAATGAGCAGTTCTTC	CASSLRGPQITSYNEQFF
-	TRBD2	TRBJ2-1	TRBV5-4	TGTGCCAGCAGCTGGACTAGCGGGGGGCGGCTCGATGAGCAGTTCTTC	CASSWTSGGRLDEQFF
many	TRBD1	TRBJ2-1	TRBV4-3	TGCGCCAGCAGCCACCCCACCCGACAGGGGGGCTACAATGAGCAGTTCTTC	CASSHPTRQGGYNEQFF